The 3 T cell receptor beta chains below all came from one sample that was sequenced in a study of T-cell reconstitution after alpha-beta-depleted transplantation in children. Molecular barcoding with unique molecular identifiers was used for the TCRbeta library. TCRdb processed the PCR reads anew with MiXCR; each CDR3 protein has one entry. The table records under 450,000 distinct CDR3 sequences, 13% of them present only once. The sequenced sample was PBMCs, obtained from the stem cell graft. The receptors originated from a human donor who donated a stem cell graft to a child with Fanconi anemia.

This clonotype was seen a few times. This chain links TRBV12-3 or TRBV12-4 with TRBJ2-3; no clear D gene. The CDR3 has 15 amino acids. V dropped 6 bases and J dropped 2 bases, with 15 bases sitting between them. As DNA, the CDR3 is TGTGCCAGCAGCGCCAGAAGGACGGCCACAGATACGCAGTATTTT. The encoded protein is CASSARRTATDTQYF.

This chain uses TRBV5-1 with TRBJ1-2; a possible D gene is TRBD1 (6 bases). The CDR3 has 16 residues. V lost 3 bases to trimming and J lost 3 bases, with 18 bases between them. CDR1 SGHRS and CDR2 YFSETQ come from the germline V gene. The CDR3 DNA is TGCGCCAGCAGCTGGAGGGGAGGACAGACTCACTATGGCTACACCTTC. Residues: CASSWRGGQTHYGYTF.

In this sample, this clonotype turned up many times. J is TRBJ2-5 and V is TRBV5-1; D might be TRBD2 (6 bases). Germline CDR1 is SGHRS and CDR2 is YFSETQ. The length of the CDR3 is 15 residues. Trimming removed 3 bases from V and 3 bases from J, with 15 bases in between. The CDR3 loop is CASSSAGTLEETQYF. The CDR3 DNA sequence: TGCGCCAGCAGCTCTGCCGGGACTCTTGAAGAGACCCAGTACTTC.